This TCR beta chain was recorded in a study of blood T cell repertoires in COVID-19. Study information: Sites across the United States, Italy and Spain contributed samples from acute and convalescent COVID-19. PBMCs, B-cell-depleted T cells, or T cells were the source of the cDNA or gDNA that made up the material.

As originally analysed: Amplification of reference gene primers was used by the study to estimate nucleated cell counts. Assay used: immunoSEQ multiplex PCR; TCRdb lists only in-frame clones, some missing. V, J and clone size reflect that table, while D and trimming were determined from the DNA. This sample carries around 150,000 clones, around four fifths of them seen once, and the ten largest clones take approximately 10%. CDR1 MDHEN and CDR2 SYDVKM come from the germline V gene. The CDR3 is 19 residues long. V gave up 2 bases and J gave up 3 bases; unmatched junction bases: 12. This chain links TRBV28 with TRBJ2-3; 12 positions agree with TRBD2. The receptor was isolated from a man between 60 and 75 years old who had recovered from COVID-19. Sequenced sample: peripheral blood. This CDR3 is CASSLGPSGRERGTDTQYF. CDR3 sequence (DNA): TGTGCCAGCAGTTTAGGTCCTAGCGGGAGGGAAAGGGGAACAGATACGCAGTATTTT. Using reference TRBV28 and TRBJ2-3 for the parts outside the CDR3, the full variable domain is DVKVTQSSRYLVKRTGEKVFLECVQDMDHENMFWYRQDPGLGLRLIYFSYDVKMKEKGDIPEGYSVSREKKERFSLILESASTNQTSMYLCASSLGPSGRERGTDTQYFGPGTRLTVL.